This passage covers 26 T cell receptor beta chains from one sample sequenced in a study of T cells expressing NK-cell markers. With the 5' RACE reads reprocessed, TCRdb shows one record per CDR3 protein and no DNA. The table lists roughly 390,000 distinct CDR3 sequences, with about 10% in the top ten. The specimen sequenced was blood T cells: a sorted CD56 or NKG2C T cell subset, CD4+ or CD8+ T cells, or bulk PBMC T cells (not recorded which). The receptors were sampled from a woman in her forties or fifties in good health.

CDR3 loop: CASSKGPATYEQYF. This sequence joins TRBV6-7 and TRBJ2-7; lacking DNA, the TRBD2 call made by TCRdb goes unchecked. TRBV6-7 is noted as an ORF with a role that remains uncertain. The CDR3 totals 14 residues.

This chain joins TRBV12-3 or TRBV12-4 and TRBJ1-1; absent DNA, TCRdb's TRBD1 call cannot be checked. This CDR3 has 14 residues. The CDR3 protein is CASSFPRDTIEAFF.

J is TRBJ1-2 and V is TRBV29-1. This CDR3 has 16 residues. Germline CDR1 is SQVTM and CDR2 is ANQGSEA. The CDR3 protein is CSVEEARHSGGYGYTF.

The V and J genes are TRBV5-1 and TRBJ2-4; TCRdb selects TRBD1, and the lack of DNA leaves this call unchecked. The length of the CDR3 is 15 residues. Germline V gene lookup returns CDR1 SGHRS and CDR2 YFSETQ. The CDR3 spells CASSGGGIAKNIQYF.

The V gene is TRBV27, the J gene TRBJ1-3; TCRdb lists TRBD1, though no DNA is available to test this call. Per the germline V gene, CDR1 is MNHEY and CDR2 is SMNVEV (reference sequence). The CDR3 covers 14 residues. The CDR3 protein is CASSPGGSGNTIYF.

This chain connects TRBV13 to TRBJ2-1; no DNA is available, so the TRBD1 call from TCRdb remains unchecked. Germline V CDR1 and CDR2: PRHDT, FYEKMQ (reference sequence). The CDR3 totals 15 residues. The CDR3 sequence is CASTVDRGPPNEQFF.

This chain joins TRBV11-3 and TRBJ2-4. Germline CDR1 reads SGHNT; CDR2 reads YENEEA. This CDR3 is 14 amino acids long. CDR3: CASSLAQTHAIQYF. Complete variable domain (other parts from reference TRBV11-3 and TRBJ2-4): EAGVVQSPRYKIIEKKQPVAFWCNPISGHNTLYWYLQNLGQGPELLIRYENEEAVDDSQLPKDRFSAERLKGVDSTLKIQPAELGDSAVYLCASSLAQTHAIQYFGAGTRLSVL.

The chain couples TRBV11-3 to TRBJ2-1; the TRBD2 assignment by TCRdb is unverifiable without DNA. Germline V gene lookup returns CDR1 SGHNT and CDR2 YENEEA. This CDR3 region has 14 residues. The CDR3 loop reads CASSSRTSIDEQFF.

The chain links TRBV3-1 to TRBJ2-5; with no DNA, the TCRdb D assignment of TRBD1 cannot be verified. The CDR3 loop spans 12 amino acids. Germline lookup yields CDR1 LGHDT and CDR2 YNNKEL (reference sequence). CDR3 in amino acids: CASSQDPSTQYF.

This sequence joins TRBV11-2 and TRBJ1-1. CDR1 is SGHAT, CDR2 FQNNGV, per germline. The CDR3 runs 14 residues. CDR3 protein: CASSSNRGPTEAFF.

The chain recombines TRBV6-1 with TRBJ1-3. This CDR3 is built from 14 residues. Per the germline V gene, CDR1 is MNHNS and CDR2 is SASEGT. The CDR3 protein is CASSPTTSGNTIYF.

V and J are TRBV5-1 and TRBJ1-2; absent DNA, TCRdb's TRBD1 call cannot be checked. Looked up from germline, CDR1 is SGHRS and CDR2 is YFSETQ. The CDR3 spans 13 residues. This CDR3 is CASRPGQYYGYTF.

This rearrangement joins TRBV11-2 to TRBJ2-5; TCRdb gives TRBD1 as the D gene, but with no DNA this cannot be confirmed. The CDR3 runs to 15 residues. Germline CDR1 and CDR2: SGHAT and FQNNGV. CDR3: CASSSGDRGQETQYF. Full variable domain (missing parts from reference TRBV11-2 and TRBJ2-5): EAGVAQSPRYKIIEKRQSVAFWCNPISGHATLYWYQQILGQGPKLLIQFQNNGVVDDSQLPKDRFSAERLKGVDSTLKIQPAKLEDSAVYLCASSSGDRGQETQYFGPGTRLLVL.

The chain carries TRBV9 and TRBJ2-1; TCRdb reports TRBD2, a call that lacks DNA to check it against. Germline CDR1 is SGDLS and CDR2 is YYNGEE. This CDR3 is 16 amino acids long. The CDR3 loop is CASSGRSGSRNNEQFF.

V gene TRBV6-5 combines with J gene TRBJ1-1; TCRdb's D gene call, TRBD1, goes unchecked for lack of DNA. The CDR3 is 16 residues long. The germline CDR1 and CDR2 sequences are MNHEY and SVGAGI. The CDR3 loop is CASSYSLHGGVTEAFF.

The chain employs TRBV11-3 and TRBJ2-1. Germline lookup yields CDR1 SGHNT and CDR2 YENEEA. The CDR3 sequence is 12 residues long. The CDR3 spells CASSLFSYEQFF.

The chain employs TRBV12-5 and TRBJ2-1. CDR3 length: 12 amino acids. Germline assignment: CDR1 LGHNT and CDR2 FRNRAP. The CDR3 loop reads CASGLLSNEQFF.

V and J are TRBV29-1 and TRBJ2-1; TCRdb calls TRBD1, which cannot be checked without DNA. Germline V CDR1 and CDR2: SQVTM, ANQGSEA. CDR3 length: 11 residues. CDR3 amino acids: CSVAQGREQFF.

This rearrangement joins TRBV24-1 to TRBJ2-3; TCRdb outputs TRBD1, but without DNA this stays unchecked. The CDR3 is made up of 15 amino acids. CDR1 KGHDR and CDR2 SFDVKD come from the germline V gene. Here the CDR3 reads CATSDYDRPSDTQYF.

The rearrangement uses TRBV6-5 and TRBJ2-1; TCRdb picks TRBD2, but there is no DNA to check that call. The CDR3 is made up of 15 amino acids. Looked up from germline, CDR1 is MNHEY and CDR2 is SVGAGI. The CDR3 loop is CASSPSGGTYNEQFF.

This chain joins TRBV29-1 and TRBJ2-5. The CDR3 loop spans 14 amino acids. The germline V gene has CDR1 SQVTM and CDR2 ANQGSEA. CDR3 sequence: CSVVWPAYQETQYF.

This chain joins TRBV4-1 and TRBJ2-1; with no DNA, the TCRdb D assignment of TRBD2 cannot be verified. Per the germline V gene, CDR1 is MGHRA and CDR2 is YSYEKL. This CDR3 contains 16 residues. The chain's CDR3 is CASSHPSGSIYNEQFF.

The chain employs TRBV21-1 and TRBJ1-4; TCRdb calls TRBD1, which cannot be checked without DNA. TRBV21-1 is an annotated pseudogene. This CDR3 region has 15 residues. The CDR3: CASSSRTGPNEKLFF.

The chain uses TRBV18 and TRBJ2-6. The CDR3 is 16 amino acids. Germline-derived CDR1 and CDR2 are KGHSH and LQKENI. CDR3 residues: CASSPPGVPGANVLTF.

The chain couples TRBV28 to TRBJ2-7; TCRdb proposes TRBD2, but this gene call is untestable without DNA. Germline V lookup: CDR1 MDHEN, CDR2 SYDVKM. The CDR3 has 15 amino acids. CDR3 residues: CASPPTSGRNYEQYF.

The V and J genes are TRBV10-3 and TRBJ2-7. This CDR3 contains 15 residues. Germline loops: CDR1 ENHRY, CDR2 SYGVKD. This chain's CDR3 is CAISDYGGSSYEQYF.